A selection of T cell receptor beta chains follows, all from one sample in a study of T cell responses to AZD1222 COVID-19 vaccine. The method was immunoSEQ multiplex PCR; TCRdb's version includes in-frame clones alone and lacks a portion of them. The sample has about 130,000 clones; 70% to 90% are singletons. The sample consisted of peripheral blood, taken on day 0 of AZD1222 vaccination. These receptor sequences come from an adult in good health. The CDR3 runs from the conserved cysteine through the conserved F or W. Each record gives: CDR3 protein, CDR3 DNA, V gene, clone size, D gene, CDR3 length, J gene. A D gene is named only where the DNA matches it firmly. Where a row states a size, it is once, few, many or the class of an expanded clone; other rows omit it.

cdr3_aa: CASSLVGDTQYF
cdr3_nt: TGTGCCAGCAGCTTAGTAGGAGATACGCAGTATTTT
v_call: TRBV11-2
clone_size: NA
d_call: NA
cdr3_length: 12
j_call: TRBJ2-3

cdr3_aa: CASSLARDRHYEQYF
cdr3_nt: TGTGCCAGCAGCTTAGCCCGGGACAGACACTACGAGCAGTACTTC
v_call: TRBV7-2
clone_size: NA
d_call: TRBD1
cdr3_length: 15
j_call: TRBJ2-7

cdr3_aa: CASSYSTSTDTQYF
cdr3_nt: TGTGCCAGCAGTTACTCGACTAGCACAGATACGCAGTATTTT
v_call: TRBV6-2/TRBV6-3
clone_size: few
d_call: NA
cdr3_length: 14
j_call: TRBJ2-3

cdr3_aa: CASSLGQGNEKLFF
cdr3_nt: TGTGCCAGCAGTTTAGGGCAGGGGAATGAAAAACTGTTTTTT
v_call: TRBV27
clone_size: NA
d_call: NA
cdr3_length: 14
j_call: TRBJ1-4

cdr3_aa: CASSADRGKGGELFF
cdr3_nt: TGTGCCAGCAGCGCCGACAGGGGGAAGGGCGGGGAGCTGTTTTTT
v_call: TRBV7-3
clone_size: NA
d_call: TRBD1
cdr3_length: 15
j_call: TRBJ2-2

cdr3_aa: CASSRPGQAFGGLELFF
cdr3_nt: TGTGCCAGCAGCCGGCCGGGACAGGCCTTCGGCGGGTTAGAACTGTTTTTT
v_call: TRBV7-9
clone_size: NA
d_call: TRBD1
cdr3_length: 17
j_call: TRBJ1-4

cdr3_aa: CASSLWGWATNTEAFF
cdr3_nt: TGTGCCAGCAGCTTATGGGGGTGGGCGACAAACACTGAAGCTTTCTTT
v_call: TRBV7-8
clone_size: NA
d_call: NA
cdr3_length: 16
j_call: TRBJ1-1

cdr3_aa: CASSPIGGNGYTF
cdr3_nt: TGTGCCAGCTCACCAATAGGGGGTAATGGCTACACCTTC
v_call: TRBV18
clone_size: NA
d_call: NA
cdr3_length: 13
j_call: TRBJ1-2

cdr3_aa: CASSIGTGPTDTQYF
cdr3_nt: TGTGCCAGTAGTATAGGGACGGGTCCAACAGATACGCAGTATTTT
v_call: TRBV19
clone_size: NA
d_call: NA
cdr3_length: 15
j_call: TRBJ2-3

cdr3_aa: CASSLGGLDGETQYF
cdr3_nt: TGTGCCAGCAGCTTGGGGGGGTTGGACGGAGAGACCCAGTACTTC
v_call: TRBV27
clone_size: NA
d_call: TRBD2
cdr3_length: 15
j_call: TRBJ2-5